A single sample is the source of the 15 T cell receptor beta chains below, sequenced in a study of cytomegalovirus exposure and HLA in healthy donors. Researchers ran the PCR with 60 Vbeta and 13 Jbeta primers. Generated by immunoSEQ multiplex PCR, the TCRdb table keeps only in-frame clones and is missing some. This sample has 140,000 to 150,000 clones; 80% occur once, and the top ten carry roughly 4.8%. Sequencing was done on a sample of PBMCs. The receptor source for this set is a man aged 35 to 55 in good health and CMV-seronegative.

CDR3 DNA sequence: TGCGCCAGCAGCTTGGCCGGGACTAGCGGGAAAGAGACCCAGTACTTC. Translating gives CASSLAGTSGKETQYF. The chain has TRBV5-1 and TRBJ2-5, with 13 nucleotides matching TRBD2. Unmatched junction bases numbered 2, after V lost 0 bases and J lost 3 bases. The CDR3 is 16 amino acids. CDR1 SGHRS and CDR2 YFSETQ come from the germline V gene.

The chain links TRBV19 to TRBJ1-1; no definite D call. Germline CDR1 is LNHDA and CDR2 is SQIVND (reference sequence). The V and J ends lost 4 bases and 0 bases respectively, with 9 bases between them. CDR3 size: 14 residues. CDR3 in amino acids: CASSTGGMNTEAFF. The DNA of the CDR3 is TGTGCCAGTAGTACTGGAGGGATGAACACTGAAGCTTTCTTT.

This clone was seen a handful of times. J is TRBJ2-7 and V is TRBV19; 12 bases match TRBD1. Losses at the gene ends were 6 bases for V and 2 bases for J; bases not matched to a gene: 5. The CDR3 contains 15 residues. CDR1 and CDR2 (germline): LNHDA, SQIVND (reference sequence). In DNA form, the CDR3 reads TGTGCCAGTAGCGGGGGGACAGGGGGCACCTACGAGCAGTACTTC. Translated: CASSGGTGGTYEQYF.

This clone was recorded only once. The V and J genes are TRBV5-6 and TRBJ2-3; 8 nucleotides match TRBD2. The CDR3 loop spans 15 amino acids. Germline CDR1 and CDR2: SGHDT and YYEEEE. V gave up 4 bases and J gave up 6 bases; unmatched junction bases: 10. The CDR3 DNA follows: TGTGCCAGCAGCACGGGACTAGGCCGACCCGATACGCAGTATTTT. It translates to CASSTGLGRPDTQYF.

The chain couples TRBV6-1 to TRBJ2-5; a possible D gene is TRBD1 (6 bases). Germline CDR1 and CDR2: MNHNS and SASEGT. Trimming shortened V by 10 bases and J by 5 bases, and 17 bases separated the two germline ends. This CDR3 has 13 amino acids. The CDR3 loop reads CAITFRGTETQYF. The DNA of the CDR3 is TGTGCCATAACGTTCAGGGGTACGGAGACCCAGTACTTC.

This chain connects TRBV5-5 to TRBJ1-1; perhaps TRBD1 as D (6 bases). The germline V and J ends were trimmed by 4 bases and 1 base, with 14 bases remaining between them. The CDR3 consists of 15 residues. CDR1 is SGHKS, CDR2 YYEKEE, per germline (reference sequence). CDR3 bases: TGTGCCAGCAGCACCAACGACAGGCCGAACACTGAAGCTTTCTTT. Protein product: CASSTNDRPNTEAFF.

The chain carries TRBV7-9 and TRBJ2-5; 8 bases fit TRBD2. Per germline, CDR1 SEHNR and CDR2 FQNEAQ (reference sequence). V shed 5 bases and J 5 bases; nucleotides not matched to a gene: 7. The CDR3 length is 14 residues. This chain's CDR3 is CASSPGTSMETQYF. The CDR3 DNA reads TGTGCCAGCAGCCCAGGGACTAGTATGGAGACCCAGTACTTC. Supplemented by reference TRBV7-9 and TRBJ2-5, the full variable domain reads DTGVSQNPRHKITKRGQNVTFRCDPISEHNRLYWYRQTLGQGPEFLTYFQNEAQLEKSRLLSDRFSAERPKGSFSTLEIQRTEQGDSAMYLCASSPGTSMETQYFGPGTRLLVL.

The chain uses TRBV25-1 and TRBJ1-2, with D possibly being TRBD1 (6 bases). Trimming left V 3 bases short and J 8 bases short, with 10 bases between. This CDR3 is 12 amino acids long. The germline V gene encodes CDR1 MGHDK and CDR2 SYGVNS. In DNA form, the CDR3 reads TGTGCCAGCAGTGAGGGGGCGCGGGGCTACACCTTC. Amino acids: CASSEGARGYTF.

This clone has only a few counts. The chain carries TRBV6-1 and TRBJ2-4; no definite D call. The CDR3 has 15 residues. Germline CDR1 and CDR2: MNHNS and SASEGT. V was shortened by 6 bases and J by 0 bases, with 12 bases between the two germline ends. The DNA of the CDR3 is TGTGCCAGCAGCGAGGCGAATATAGCCAAAAACATTCAGTACTTC. Translated: CASSEANIAKNIQYF.

This chain connects TRBV5-1 to TRBJ1-3, with D tentatively TRBD1 (5 bases). The V and J ends lost 0 bases and 4 bases respectively, with 14 bases between them. The CDR3 is made up of 16 amino acids. Germline loops: CDR1 SGHRS, CDR2 YFSETQ. CDR3 in amino acids: CASSLAGGTRGNTIYF. DNA for the CDR3: TGCGCCAGCAGCTTGGCGGGCGGGACGAGAGGAAACACCATATATTTT. Supplemented by reference TRBV5-1 and TRBJ1-3, the full variable domain reads KAGVTQTPRYLIKTRGQQVTLSCSPISGHRSVSWYQQTPGQGLQFLFEYFSETQRNKGNFPGRFSGRQFSNSRSEMNVSTLELGDSALYLCASSLAGGTRGNTIYFGEGSWLTVV.

The chain links TRBV2 to TRBJ1-3; no firm D call. Germline CDR1 reads SNHLY; CDR2 reads FYNNEI. V lost 3 bases and J lost 0, with 6 bases in between. The length of the CDR3 is 14 residues. The CDR3 nucleotides are TGTGCCAGCAGTGACCCCAGCTCTGGAAACACCATATATTTT. This codes for CASSDPSSGNTIYF.

This clone was observed a single time. The chain is built from TRBV5-1 and TRBJ1-6, with D perhaps TRBD1 (5 bases). Germline-derived CDR1 and CDR2 are SGHRS and YFSETQ. This CDR3 spans 14 amino acids. Trimming removed 4 bases at V and 7 bases at J, with 12 bases between. DNA for the CDR3: TGCGCCAGCAGCCCCGACAGTAACAATTCACCCCTCCACTTT. As protein: CASSPDSNNSPLHF.

The chain employs TRBV27 and TRBJ2-7, with D maybe TRBD1 (6 bases). V was clipped by 2 bases and J by 4 bases, with 12 bases between them. From germline, CDR1 is MNHEY and CDR2 SMNVEV (reference sequence). CDR3 length: 14 residues. CDR3 sequence: CASSLEPTGYEQYF. In DNA form, the CDR3 reads TGTGCCAGCAGTTTAGAGCCCACAGGGTACGAGCAGTACTTC.

A single count supports this clone. V and J are TRBV15 and TRBJ2-7; tentatively, D is TRBD1 (5 bases). The CDR3 has 16 amino acids. In germline, CDR1 is LNHNV, CDR2 YYDKDF (reference sequence). V lost 0 bases, J lost 6 bases, and 18 bases lay in between. The CDR3 nucleotides are TGTGCCACCAGCAGAGATCTGGGCAGGGCGTCCCCCGAGCAGTACTTC. Its translation: CATSRDLGRASPEQYF. The full variable domain, in which reference TRBV15 and TRBJ2-7 provide the parts outside the CDR3, is DAMVIQNPRYQVTQFGKPVTLSCSQTLNHNVMYWYQQKSSQAPKLLFHYYDKDFNNEADTPDNFQSRRPNTSFCFLDIRSPGLGDTAMYLCATSRDLGRASPEQYFGPGTRLTVT.

This clone was recorded a few times. V gene TRBV28 combines with J gene TRBJ2-7, with D perhaps matching TRBD1 (5 bases). Germline V gene lookup returns CDR1 MDHEN and CDR2 SYDVKM. The V gene lost 4 bases and the J gene lost 1 base, with 8 bases spanning the gap. This CDR3 comprises 13 residues. CDR3 in DNA: TGTGCCAGCAGTTCCGGACATTCCTACGAGCAGTACTTC. Translating gives CASSSGHSYEQYF.